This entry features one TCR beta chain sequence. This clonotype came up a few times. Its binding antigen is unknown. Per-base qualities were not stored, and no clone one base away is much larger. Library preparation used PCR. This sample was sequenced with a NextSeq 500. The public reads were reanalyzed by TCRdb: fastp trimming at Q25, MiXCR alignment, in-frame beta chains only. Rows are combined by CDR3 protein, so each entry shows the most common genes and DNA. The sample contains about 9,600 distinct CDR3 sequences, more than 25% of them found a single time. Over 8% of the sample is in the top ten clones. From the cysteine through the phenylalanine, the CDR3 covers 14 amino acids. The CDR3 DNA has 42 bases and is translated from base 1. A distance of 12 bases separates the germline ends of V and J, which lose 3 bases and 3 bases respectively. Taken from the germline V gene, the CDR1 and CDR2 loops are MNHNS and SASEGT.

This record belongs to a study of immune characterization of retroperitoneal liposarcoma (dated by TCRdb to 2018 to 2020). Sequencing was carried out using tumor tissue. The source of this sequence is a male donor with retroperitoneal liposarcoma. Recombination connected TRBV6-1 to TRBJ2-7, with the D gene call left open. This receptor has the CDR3 CASSDAAYLYEQYF. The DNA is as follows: TGTGCCAGCAGTGACGCAGCTTATCTCTACGAGCAGTACTTC.